The sequence of this T cell receptor (beta chain) was determined in a study of breast tumors, draining lymph nodes, adjacent tissues. Overall study results and limits: Compared with lymph nodes, tumors were less diverse; compared with nontumor tissue, more. That most tumor T cells come from lymph nodes remained unproven. Findings are consistent with lymph node origin and intratumoral expansion of most tumor T cells.

This clonotype has ten or more counts. Its specificity is not known. Samples came from axillary lymph nodes draining the breast cancer. Germline V lookup: CDR1 SGDLS, CDR2 YYNGEE. This CDR3 comprises 13 residues. J gave up 10 bases and V 4 bases, and 8 bases lay outside the gene matches. Using its own MiXCR run on the multiplex PCR reads, TCRdb lists one record per CDR3 protein. The sample consists of nearly 200,000 distinct CDR3 sequences, approximately 30% of them appearing once. This TCR came from a female donor with breast cancer. Some clones in this sample may be carry-over from other donors' samples. The J gene is TRBJ2-1, the V gene TRBV9, with TRBD2 identical over 7 bases. Source material: axillary lymph node tissue. In DNA, the CDR3 is TGTGCCAGCAGCAGTAGGACTAGTATCGAGCAGTTCTTC. Translating gives CASSSRTSIEQFF.